This TCR beta chain comes out of a study of blood T cells in healthy people across ages. A remark on this clonotype: Its specificity is unknown.

The CDR3 sequence is 15 residues long. The V segment lost 4 bases and the J segment 11 bases; nucleotides outside the gene matches: 12. CDR1 is KGHDR and CDR2 is SFDVKD in the germline V gene. The authors isolated at least 6.5 million PBMCs per sample. General study results and limits: Per-million-T-cell TCR beta diversity fell roughly linearly with age. Higher diversity, along with more naive CD4+ cells, distinguished long-lived donors from aged donors.

Alongside a J-beta primer mix, a sample-barcoded 5' primer served in a second PCR lasting 7 to 11 cycles. A template-switch adaptor containing 12 random nucleotides labeled each cDNA molecule. TCRdb redid the calling of the 5' RACE reads with MiXCR, one entry per CDR3 protein. The sample has hundreds of thousands of distinct CDR3 sequences, 45% to 60% seen once. This TCR came from a woman older than 75 in good health. Sample: blood. This chain uses TRBV24-1 with TRBJ2-3; 9 bases match TRBD1. DNA for the CDR3: TGTGCCACCAGTGACCCGGGACAGGGCTCGGGTAGGCAGTATTTT. It codes for CATSDPGQGSGRQYF.